The entry below describes one TCR beta chain. Reverse transcription of about 0.5 to 1 ug RNA was carried out with random hexamers. TCRdb reanalysed the immunoSEQ multiplex PCR reads using MiXCR and keeps one entry per CDR3 protein. The repertoire includes 250,000 to 300,000 distinct CDR3 sequences, 89% of them detected once, and 0.18% sits in the top ten. CDR1 and CDR2 from the germline V gene are LNHNV and YYDKDF (reference sequence). The CDR3 covers 15 residues. The junction had 7 bases not matched to a gene; V was cut back by 6 bases and J by 3 bases. The data originate from a study of CD8 T cells in Susac syndrome.

The source material was CD8+ T cells from PBMCs. This TCR came from a human donor with multiple sclerosis. The V call is TRBV15, the J call TRBJ2-1, with 8 bases that match TRBD2. The CDR3 nucleotides read TGTGCCACCAGTTTAGCGGGGATCGACTACAATGAGCAGTTCTTC. Translation: CATSLAGIDYNEQFF.